Given below is one TCR beta chain in context. The source of the sample is a study of identical twins. TCRdb reprocessed the 5' RACE reads via MiXCR and lists one record per CDR3 protein. The table includes approximately 500,000 distinct CDR3 sequences, roughly 24% detected once. The ends were cut back, 7 bases at V and 4 bases at J, with 18 bases in the middle. Per the germline V gene, CDR1 is SGHRS and CDR2 is YFSETQ. There are 15 residues in the CDR3. These data also featured in a second study, about T cells expressing NK-cell markers. From that paper: Source material for TCR beta repertoires consisted of sorted CD3+CD56+NKG2C+, CD3+CD56+NKG2C- and CD3+CD56-NKG2C+ T cells.

J is TRBJ2-1 and V is TRBV5-1, with D possibly being TRBD2 (7 bases). Sequencing input: CD4+ T cells sorted from blood. This TCR was sampled from a woman aged 18 to 35 in good health. CDR3 residues: CASRRGGSDYNEQFF. The CDR3 DNA sequence: TGCGCCAGCCGCAGGGGAGGGTCTGATTACAATGAGCAGTTCTTC.